This T cell receptor (beta chain) was observed in a study of cytomegalovirus exposure and HLA in healthy donors. Study-level information: A previous analysis identified approximately 120 million unique TCR beta sequences derived from roughly 180 million T cells.

With regard to this clone: Its specificity is not known.

Per germline, CDR1 MGHDK and CDR2 SYGVNS. The CDR3 sequence is 14 residues long. The V and J ends lost 3 bases and 6 bases respectively, with 14 bases between them. Study observations and caveats: Among TCR beta chains, those listed as cytomegalovirus-associated numbered over 150.

Despite likely unrecorded immune exposures, the donors were nominally healthy at the time of sampling. PCR employed 60 Vbeta and 13 Jbeta primers. Per the original methods: It was a later analysis that counted tens of millions of unique TCR beta chains, of which around 11 million were shared. Clones were read by immunoSEQ multiplex PCR, and TCRdb kept only the in-frame ones, dropping some. V and J calls and clone size are copied from that table; D and trimming were computed from the DNA. In the table there are more than 110,000 clones, less than 85% of which are singletons. The sequencing sample was made of PBMCs. V usage is TRBV25-1 and J usage is TRBJ1-1, with D possibly matching TRBD1 (6 bases). The origin of this receptor is an older woman in good health and CMV-seropositive. The CDR3 here is CASSEALTGSEAFF. The CDR3 DNA reads TGTGCCAGCAGTGAGGCTTTGACAGGTTCTGAAGCTTTCTTT.